This T cell receptor (beta chain) appears in the sequencing data of a study of cytomegalovirus exposure and HLA in healthy donors. The sample holds a few counts of this clone. The study ran its PCR with 60 Vbeta and 13 Jbeta primers. Here immunoSEQ multiplex PCR was the method, and the copy in TCRdb shows in-frame clones only, minus some. Of around 80,000 clones listed, 78% are singletons. Trimming took 1 base from V and 5 from J, leaving 8 bases between them. The CDR3 sequence is 13 residues long. CDR1 SGHTA and CDR2 FQGNSA come from the germline V gene. Input material: PBMCs. This TCR came from a man aged 35 to 55 in good health and CMV-seronegative. This rearrangement joins TRBV7-2 to TRBJ1-2; no clear D gene. CDR3 nucleotide sequence: TGTGCCAGCAGCTTAGGGTCAGTATATGGCTACACCTTC. This translates into CASSLGSVYGYTF.